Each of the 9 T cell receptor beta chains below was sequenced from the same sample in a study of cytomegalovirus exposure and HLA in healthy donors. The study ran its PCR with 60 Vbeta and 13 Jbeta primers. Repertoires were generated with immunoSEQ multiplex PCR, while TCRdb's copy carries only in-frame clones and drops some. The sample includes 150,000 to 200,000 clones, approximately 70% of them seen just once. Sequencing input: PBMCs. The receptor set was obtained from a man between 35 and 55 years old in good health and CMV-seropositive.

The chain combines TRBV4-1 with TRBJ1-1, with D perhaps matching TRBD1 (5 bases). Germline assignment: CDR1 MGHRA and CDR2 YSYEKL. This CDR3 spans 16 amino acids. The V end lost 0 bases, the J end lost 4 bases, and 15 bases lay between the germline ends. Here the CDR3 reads CASSQDIRGASTEAFF. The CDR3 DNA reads TGCGCCAGCAGCCAAGACATAAGGGGCGCGTCCACTGAAGCTTTCTTT.

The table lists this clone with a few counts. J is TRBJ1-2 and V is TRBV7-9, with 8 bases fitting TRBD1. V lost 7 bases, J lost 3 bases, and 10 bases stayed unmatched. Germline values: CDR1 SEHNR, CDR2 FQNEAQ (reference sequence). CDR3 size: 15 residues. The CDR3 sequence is CASTYPSGGDYGYTF. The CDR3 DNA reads TGTGCCAGCACCTACCCATCAGGGGGCGACTATGGCTACACCTTC.

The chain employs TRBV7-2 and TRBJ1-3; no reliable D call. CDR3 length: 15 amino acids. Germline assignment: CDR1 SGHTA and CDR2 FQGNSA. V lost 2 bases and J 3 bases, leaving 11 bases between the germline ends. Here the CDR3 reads CASSLFALGGNTIYF. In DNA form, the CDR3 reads TGTGCCAGCAGCTTATTCGCCCTAGGTGGAAACACCATATATTTT.

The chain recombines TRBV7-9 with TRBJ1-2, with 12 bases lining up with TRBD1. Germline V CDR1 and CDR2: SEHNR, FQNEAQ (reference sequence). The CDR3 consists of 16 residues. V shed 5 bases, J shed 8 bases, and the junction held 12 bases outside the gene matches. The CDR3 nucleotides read TGTGCCAGCAGCCTCTCCTCGGGACAGGGGGCGAGAGGCTACACCTTC. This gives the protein CASSLSSGQGARGYTF. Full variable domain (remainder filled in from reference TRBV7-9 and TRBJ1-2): DTGVSQNPRHKITKRGQNVTFRCDPISEHNRLYWYRQTLGQGPEFLTYFQNEAQLEKSRLLSDRFSAERPKGSFSTLEIQRTEQGDSAMYLCASSLSSGQGARGYTFGSGTRLTVV.

The CDR3 DNA reads TGCGCCAGCCGATCGGAGGGAGCCACCGGGGAGCTGTTTTTT. It codes for CASRSEGATGELFF. The rearrangement links TRBV5-1 to TRBJ2-2, with a weak D call TRBD2 (6 bases). The germline CDR1 and CDR2 sequences are SGHRS and YFSETQ. The CDR3 sequence is 14 residues long. The ends were cut back, 7 bases at V and 4 bases at J, with 14 bases in the middle.

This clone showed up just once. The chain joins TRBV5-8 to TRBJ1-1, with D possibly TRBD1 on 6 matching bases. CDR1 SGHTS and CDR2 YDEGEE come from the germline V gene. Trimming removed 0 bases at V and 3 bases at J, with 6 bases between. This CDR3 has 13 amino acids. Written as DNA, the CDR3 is TGTGCCAGCAGCTTGGACAGGGACACTGAAGCTTTCTTT. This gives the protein CASSLDRDTEAFF.

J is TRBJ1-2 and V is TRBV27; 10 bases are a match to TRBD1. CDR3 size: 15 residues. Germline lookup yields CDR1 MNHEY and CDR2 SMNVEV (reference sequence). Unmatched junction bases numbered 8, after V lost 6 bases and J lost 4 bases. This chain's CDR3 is CASRPGTGESYGYTF. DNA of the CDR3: TGTGCCAGCAGACCAGGGACAGGGGAAAGCTATGGCTACACCTTC.

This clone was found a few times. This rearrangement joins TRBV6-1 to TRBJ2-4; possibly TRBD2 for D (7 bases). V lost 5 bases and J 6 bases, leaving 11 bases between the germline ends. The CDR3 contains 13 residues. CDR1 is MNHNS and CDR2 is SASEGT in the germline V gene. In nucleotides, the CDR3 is TGTGCCAGCAGTCGAGGGGGGGGAAACATTCAGTACTTC. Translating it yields CASSRGGGNIQYF.

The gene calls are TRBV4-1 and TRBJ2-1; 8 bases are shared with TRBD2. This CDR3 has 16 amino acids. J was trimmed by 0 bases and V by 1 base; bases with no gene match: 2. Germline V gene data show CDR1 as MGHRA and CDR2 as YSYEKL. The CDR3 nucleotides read TGCGCCAGCAGCCAAGGACTAGCGCGCTCCTACAATGAGCAGTTCTTC. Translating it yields CASSQGLARSYNEQFF.